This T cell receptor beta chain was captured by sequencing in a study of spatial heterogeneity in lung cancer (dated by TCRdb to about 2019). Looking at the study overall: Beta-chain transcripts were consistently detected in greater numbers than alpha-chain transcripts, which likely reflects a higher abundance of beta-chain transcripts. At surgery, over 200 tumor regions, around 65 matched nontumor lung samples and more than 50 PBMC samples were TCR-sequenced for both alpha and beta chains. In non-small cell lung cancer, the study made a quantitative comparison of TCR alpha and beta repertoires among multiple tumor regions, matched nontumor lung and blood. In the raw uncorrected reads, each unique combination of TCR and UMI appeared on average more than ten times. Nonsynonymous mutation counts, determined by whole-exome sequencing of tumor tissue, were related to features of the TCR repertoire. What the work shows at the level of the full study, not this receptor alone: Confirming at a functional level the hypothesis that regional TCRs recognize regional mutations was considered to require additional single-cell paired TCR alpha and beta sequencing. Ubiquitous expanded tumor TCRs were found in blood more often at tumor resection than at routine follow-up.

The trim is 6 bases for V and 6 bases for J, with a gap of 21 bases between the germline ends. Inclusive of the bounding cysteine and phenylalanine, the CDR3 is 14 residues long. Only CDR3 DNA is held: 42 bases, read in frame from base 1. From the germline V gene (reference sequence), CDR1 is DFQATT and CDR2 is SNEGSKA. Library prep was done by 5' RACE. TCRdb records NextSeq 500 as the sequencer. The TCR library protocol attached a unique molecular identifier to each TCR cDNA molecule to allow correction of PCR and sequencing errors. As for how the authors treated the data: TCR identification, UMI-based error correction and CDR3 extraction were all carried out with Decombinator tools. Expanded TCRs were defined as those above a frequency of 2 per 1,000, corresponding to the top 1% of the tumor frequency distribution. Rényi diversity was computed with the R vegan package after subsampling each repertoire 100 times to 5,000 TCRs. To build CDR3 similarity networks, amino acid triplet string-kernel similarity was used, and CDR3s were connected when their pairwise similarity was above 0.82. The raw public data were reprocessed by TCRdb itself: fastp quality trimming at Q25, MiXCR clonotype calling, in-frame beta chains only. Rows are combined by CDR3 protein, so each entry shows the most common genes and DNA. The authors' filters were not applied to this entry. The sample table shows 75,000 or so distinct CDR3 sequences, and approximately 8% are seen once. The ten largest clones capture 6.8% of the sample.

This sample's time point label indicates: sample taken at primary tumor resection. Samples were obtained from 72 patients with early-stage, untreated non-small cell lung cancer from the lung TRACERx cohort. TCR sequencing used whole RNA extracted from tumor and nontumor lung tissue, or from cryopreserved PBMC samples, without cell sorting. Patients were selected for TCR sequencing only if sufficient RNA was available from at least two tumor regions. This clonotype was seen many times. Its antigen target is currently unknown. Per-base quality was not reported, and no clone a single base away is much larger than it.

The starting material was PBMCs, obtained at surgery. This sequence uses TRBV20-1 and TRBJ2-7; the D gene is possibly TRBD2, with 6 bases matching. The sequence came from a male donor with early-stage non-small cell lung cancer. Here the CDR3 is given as CSAPEGLVESEQYF. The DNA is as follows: TGCAGTGCCCCAGAGGGACTGGTGGAGAGCGAGCAGTACTTC.